These T cell receptor beta chains were read from a single sample in a study of blood T cell repertoires in COVID-19. Clones were read by immunoSEQ multiplex PCR, and TCRdb kept only the in-frame ones, dropping some. The sample records more than 250,000 clones, 88% being singletons. The sample consisted of peripheral blood. The receptors stem from a woman aged 30 to 39 with COVID-19, enrolled during active disease. Both conserved end residues are trimmed from each CDR3. Each record gives: V gene, J gene, CDR3 protein.

v_gene: TRBV2; j_gene: TRBJ1-5; CDR3aa: ASRKDREEADQPQH
v_gene: TRBV19; j_gene: TRBJ2-1; CDR3aa: ASRISGGSYEQF
v_gene: TRBV11-3; j_gene: TRBJ1-3; CDR3aa: ASSSVQGFGNTIY
v_gene: TRBV7-9; j_gene: TRBJ1-6; CDR3aa: ASSKGQGNRNSPLH
v_gene: TRBV30; j_gene: TRBJ2-2; CDR3aa: AWSGLAGANTGELF
v_gene: TRBV28; j_gene: TRBJ2-1; CDR3aa: ASSFWGGNDEQF
v_gene: TRBV6-5; j_gene: TRBJ1-1; CDR3aa: ASRRTDMNTEAF
v_gene: TRBV7-9; j_gene: TRBJ2-6; CDR3aa: ASTTGKGGSGANVLT
v_gene: TRBV27; j_gene: TRBJ1-2; CDR3aa: ASANRDGSGGYT
v_gene: TRBV5-1; j_gene: TRBJ1-6; CDR3aa: ASSPWTGQSPLH
v_gene: TRBV7-9; j_gene: TRBJ1-4; CDR3aa: ASSPGTGPSLWRLF
v_gene: TRBV5-1; j_gene: TRBJ2-7; CDR3aa: ASSLPGTSIREQY
v_gene: TRBV5-5; j_gene: TRBJ2-7; CDR3aa: ASSVGGAEQY
v_gene: TRBV2; j_gene: TRBJ2-3; CDR3aa: ASSASGGADTQY
v_gene: TRBV18; j_gene: TRBJ1-1; CDR3aa: ASSPTESMNTEAF
v_gene: TRBV7-8; j_gene: TRBJ1-1; CDR3aa: ASSLYGRNTEAF
v_gene: TRBV13; j_gene: TRBJ2-1; CDR3aa: ASIPAGGTYNEQF
v_gene: TRBV6-5; j_gene: TRBJ2-3; CDR3aa: ASSYGQGVRDTQY
v_gene: TRBV6-5; j_gene: TRBJ1-6; CDR3aa: ASSPGQLPNSPLH
v_gene: TRBV3-1/TRBV3-2; j_gene: TRBJ2-1; CDR3aa: ASSRGGTMRQF
v_gene: TRBV12-3/TRBV12-4; j_gene: TRBJ1-6; CDR3aa: ASSLRRNSPLH
v_gene: TRBV6-5; j_gene: TRBJ2-2; CDR3aa: ASSYGHTVTGELF
v_gene: TRBV2; j_gene: TRBJ1-6; CDR3aa: ASRISRDRANSPLH
v_gene: TRBV28; j_gene: TRBJ2-4; CDR3aa: ASRLGLISDIQY
v_gene: TRBV28; j_gene: TRBJ2-2; CDR3aa: ASSLYRGPTGELF
v_gene: TRBV2; j_gene: TRBJ1-5; CDR3aa: ASSDSYDRDNQPQH
v_gene: TRBV11-3; j_gene: TRBJ1-1; CDR3aa: ASSNGQGHTEAF
v_gene: TRBV19; j_gene: TRBJ2-1; CDR3aa: ASSIGFQGPYEQF
v_gene: TRBV30; j_gene: TRBJ2-7; CDR3aa: AWSVLVLYEQY
v_gene: TRBV18; j_gene: TRBJ1-3; CDR3aa: ASSPRPGEPGNTIY
v_gene: TRBV10-1; j_gene: TRBJ2-4; CDR3aa: ASLRFLDRVLPTVAKNIQY
v_gene: TRBV5-8; j_gene: TRBJ1-2; CDR3aa: ASSLERYGYT
v_gene: TRBV29-1; j_gene: TRBJ1-1; CDR3aa: SVEGQGWMETEAF
v_gene: TRBV3-1/TRBV3-2; j_gene: TRBJ2-5; CDR3aa: ASRSQGAETQY
v_gene: TRBV9; j_gene: TRBJ2-3; CDR3aa: ASSTRQGGSTDTQY
v_gene: TRBV7-6; j_gene: TRBJ2-1; CDR3aa: ASSSQRTSWGNEQF
v_gene: TRBV19; j_gene: TRBJ2-6; CDR3aa: ASRWSGANVLT
v_gene: TRBV28; j_gene: TRBJ1-4; CDR3aa: ASHSNEKLF
v_gene: TRBV30; j_gene: TRBJ2-7; CDR3aa: AYNTGSYEQY